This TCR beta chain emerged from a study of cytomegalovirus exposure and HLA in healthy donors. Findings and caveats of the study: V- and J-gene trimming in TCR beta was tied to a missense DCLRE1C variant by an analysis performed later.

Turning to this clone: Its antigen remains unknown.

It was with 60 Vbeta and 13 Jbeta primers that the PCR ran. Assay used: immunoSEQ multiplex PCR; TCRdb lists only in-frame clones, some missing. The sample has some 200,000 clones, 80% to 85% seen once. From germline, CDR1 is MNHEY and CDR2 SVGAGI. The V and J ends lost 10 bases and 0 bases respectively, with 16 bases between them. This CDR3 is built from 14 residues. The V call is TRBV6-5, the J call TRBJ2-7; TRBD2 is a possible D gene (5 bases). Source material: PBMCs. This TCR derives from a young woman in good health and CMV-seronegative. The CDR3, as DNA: TGTGCCACCTCGGGGAGCCTTGACTCCTACGAGCAGTACTTC. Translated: CATSGSLDSYEQYF.